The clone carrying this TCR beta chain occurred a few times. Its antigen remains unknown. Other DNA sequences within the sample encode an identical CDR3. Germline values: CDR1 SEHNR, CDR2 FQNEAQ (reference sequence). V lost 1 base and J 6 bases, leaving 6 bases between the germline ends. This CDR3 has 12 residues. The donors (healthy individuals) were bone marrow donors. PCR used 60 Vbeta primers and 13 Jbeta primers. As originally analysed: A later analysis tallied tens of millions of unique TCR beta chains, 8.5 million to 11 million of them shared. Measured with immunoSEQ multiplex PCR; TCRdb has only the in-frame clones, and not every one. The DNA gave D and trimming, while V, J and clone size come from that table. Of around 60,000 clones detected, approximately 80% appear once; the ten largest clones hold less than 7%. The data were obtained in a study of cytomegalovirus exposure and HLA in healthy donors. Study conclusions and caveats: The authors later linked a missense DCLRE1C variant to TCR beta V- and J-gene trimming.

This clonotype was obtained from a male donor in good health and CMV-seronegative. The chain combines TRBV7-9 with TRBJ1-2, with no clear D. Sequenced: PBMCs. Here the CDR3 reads CASSLGGDGYTF. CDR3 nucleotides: TGTGCCAGCAGCTTAGGGGGAGATGGCTACACCTTC.